Following are 21 T cell receptor beta chains from one sample sequenced in a study. A single record per CDR3 protein comes from TCRdb applying MiXCR to the 5' RACE reads. The sample lists approximately 53,000 distinct CDR3 sequences, 25% to 35% occurring once. Input material: tumor-infiltrating memory CD4+ T cells sorted from the breast tumor. Stated subset: memory CD4+ T cells, CD4+CD45RO+CD25-. Receptors originate from a female donor with breast cancer.

In this sample, this clonotype turned up a few times. The J gene is TRBJ1-5, the V gene TRBV3-1; D is unclear. This CDR3 region has 13 residues. Germline CDR1 LGHDT, CDR2 YNNKEL (reference sequence). Trimming removed 5 bases at V and 2 bases at J, with 7 bases between. The CDR3: CASSFGRNQPQHF. CDR3 in DNA: TGTGCCAGCAGCTTCGGTCGCAATCAGCCCCAGCATTTT.

The chain joins TRBV5-1 to TRBJ2-5, with D tentatively TRBD2 (6 bases). This CDR3 has 13 residues. Trimming cost V 4 bases and J 5 bases, with 12 bases left between them. Germline CDR1 SGHRS, CDR2 YFSETQ. Written as DNA, the CDR3 is TGCGCCAGCAGCCCCGGGGAGGTGGAGACCCAGTACTTC. Residues: CASSPGEVETQYF.

This clonotype was detected a few times. The V gene is TRBV20-1, the J gene TRBJ2-5; D possibly corresponds to TRBD2 (6 bases). The CDR3 has 17 residues. V was clipped by 1 base and J by 0 bases, with 18 bases between them. Germline-derived CDR1 and CDR2 are DFQATT and SNEGSKA (reference sequence). CDR3 DNA: TGCAGTGCTAGAGGACCCCGTACCCCGGGGGACCAAGAGACCCAGTACTTC. As protein: CSARGPRTPGDQETQYF.

This clonotype has more than one count but fewer than ten. This rearrangement joins TRBV5-1 to TRBJ2-2, with TRBD1 identical over 8 bases. Germline V lookup: CDR1 SGHRS, CDR2 YFSETQ. The CDR3 spans 15 residues. Unmatched junction bases numbered 7, after V lost 5 bases and J lost 4 bases. The CDR3 sequence is CASSDRGSPTGELFF. DNA for the CDR3: TGCGCCAGCAGTGACAGGGGTTCACCCACCGGGGAGCTGTTTTTT.

This clonotype was picked up a small number of times. The rearrangement uses TRBV6-5 and TRBJ1-2, with no clear D. Trimming cost V 5 bases and J 6 bases, with 10 bases left between them. Germline V lookup: CDR1 MNHEY, CDR2 SVGAGI. This CDR3 has 12 amino acids. The CDR3 is CASSRRGHGYTF. In nucleotides, the CDR3 is TGTGCCAGCAGTCGCCGGGGTCATGGCTACACCTTC.

In this sample, this clonotype turned up a few times. V usage is TRBV7-9 and J usage is TRBJ1-2, with D perhaps TRBD1 (6 bases). Germline V gene data show CDR1 as SEHNR and CDR2 as FQNEAQ (reference sequence). This CDR3 region has 15 residues. V gave up 5 bases and J gave up 7 bases, with 20 bases separating them. CDR3 sequence: CASSQAVALRGGYTF. The CDR3 coding sequence is TGTGCCAGCAGCCAGGCAGTGGCACTCAGGGGTGGCTACACCTTC. The variable domain in full, completed from reference TRBV7-9 and TRBJ1-2, reads DTGVSQNPRHKITKRGQNVTFRCDPISEHNRLYWYRQTLGQGPEFLTYFQNEAQLEKSRLLSDRFSAERPKGSFSTLEIQRTEQGDSAMYLCASSQAVALRGGYTFGSGTRLTVV.

This clonotype was detected only a few times. The chain is built from TRBV6-5 and TRBJ1-3; no definite D call. CDR3 size: 15 residues. The V end was cut by 7 bases, the J end by 0 bases, with 13 bases between. Germline V gene lookup returns CDR1 MNHEY and CDR2 SVGAGI. The CDR3 spells CASKPDGNSGNTIYF. DNA of the CDR3: TGTGCCAGCAAACCGGACGGGAACTCTGGAAACACCATATATTTT.

The table lists this clonotype with many counts. This chain joins TRBV5-1 and TRBJ2-2, with TRBD2 matching over 7 bases. This CDR3 is built from 15 residues. The junction had 10 bases not matched to a gene; V was cut back by 5 bases and J by 6 bases. Per the germline V gene, CDR1 is SGHRS and CDR2 is YFSETQ. The CDR3 sequence: CASRPFGGSPGELFF. The CDR3 coding sequence is TGCGCCAGCAGGCCATTCGGCGGGAGCCCCGGGGAGCTGTTTTTT.

This clonotype was found a few times. The junction departs from germline at one end; a sequencing error may be responsible. The chain employs TRBV6-5 and TRBJ1-1; no clear D. Germline-derived CDR1 and CDR2 are MNHEY and SVGAGI. The CDR3 contains 11 residues. CDR3 amino acids: CASNTLTKAFF. CDR3 DNA sequence: TGTGCCAGCAACACTCTCACTAAAGCTTTCTTT.

J is TRBJ1-1 and V is TRBV29-1, with D unclear. CDR3 length: 13 amino acids. Germline CDR1 is SQVTM and CDR2 is ANQGSEA. V lost 5 bases and J 0 bases, leaving 10 bases between the germline ends. CDR3 nucleotide sequence: TGCAGCGTTCGAGACGTCCTGAACACTGAAGCTTTCTTT. Translation: CSVRDVLNTEAFF.

This clonotype was counted once. The chain combines TRBV20-1 with TRBJ1-1; 10 nucleotides agree with TRBD1. This CDR3 spans 12 amino acids. V gave up 3 bases and J gave up 10 bases; unmatched junction bases: 5. In germline, CDR1 is DFQATT, CDR2 SNEGSKA (reference sequence). Here the CDR3 reads CSARTDRGRAFF. DNA of the CDR3: TGCAGTGCTAGGACTGACAGGGGGCGAGCTTTCTTT.

The genes are TRBV4-3 and TRBJ1-5, with D hard to call. From germline, CDR1 is LGHNA and CDR2 YSLEER. The V and J ends lost 1 base and 7 bases respectively, with 8 bases between them. The CDR3 totals 13 residues. The CDR3 spells CASSQGIGQPQHF. CDR3 nucleotides: TGCGCCAGCAGCCAAGGCATCGGGCAGCCCCAGCATTTT.

This chain joins TRBV29-1 and TRBJ2-7, with D perhaps given as TRBD1 or TRBD2 (6 bases each). Germline CDR1 and CDR2: SQVTM and ANQGSEA. The CDR3 is 12 amino acids. The V end lost 7 bases, the J end lost 6 bases, and 16 bases lay between the germline ends. For the CDR3, the DNA is TGCAGCGCGGCCGGCAGGGGAGGCGAGCAGTACTTC. This codes for CSAAGRGGEQYF.

This clonotype has a handful of counts. This chain joins TRBV12-2 and TRBJ2-3; the D call in the table, TRBD1, was not verified against the DNA. TRBV12-2 represents a pseudogene. This CDR3 is built from 15 residues. CDR3 protein: CASRSRTGRGDTQYF. In nucleotides, the CDR3 is TGTGCAAGTCGCTCGAGGACAGGGAGGGGAGATACGCAGTATTTT.

The chain uses TRBV7-3 and TRBJ2-6; D possibly corresponds to TRBD1 (5 bases). Germline lookup yields CDR1 SGHTA and CDR2 FQGTGA. Trimming left V 2 bases short and J 0 bases short, with 11 bases between. The CDR3 is 17 amino acids. The CDR3 protein is CASSLVSGLSGANVLTF. CDR3 coding DNA: TGTGCCAGCAGCTTAGTTTCAGGGCTCTCTGGGGCCAACGTCCTGACTTTC. Based on the CDR3 plus reference TRBV7-3 and TRBJ2-6, the full variable domain is GAGVSQTPSNKVTEKGKYVELRCDPISGHTALYWYRQSLGQGPEFLIYFQGTGAADDSGLPNDRFFAVRPEGSVSTLKIQRTERGDSAVYLCASSLVSGLSGANVLTFGAGSRLTVL.

CDR3: CASSFDSNYEQYF. The DNA for the CDR3 is TGTGCCAGCAGCTTTGACAGTAACTACGAGCAGTACTTC. The V gene is TRBV11-3, the J gene TRBJ2-7, with D possibly TRBD1 on 5 matching bases. Trimming removed 3 bases at V and 3 bases at J, with 9 bases between. CDR1 is SGHNT, CDR2 YENEEA, per germline. CDR3 length equals 13 residues. The full variable domain, in which reference TRBV11-3 and TRBJ2-7 provide the parts outside the CDR3, is EAGVVQSPRYKIIEKKQPVAFWCNPISGHNTLYWYLQNLGQGPELLIRYENEEAVDDSQLPKDRFSAERLKGVDSTLKIQPAELGDSAVYLCASSFDSNYEQYFGPGTRLTVT.

Concerning this clonotype itself: An end of the junction does not agree with germline; a read error may underlie this. This chain uses TRBV24-1 with TRBJ1-5; 8 bases line up with TRBD1. The germline V gene encodes CDR1 KGHDR and CDR2 SFDVKD. The length of the CDR3 is 15 residues. The CDR3 DNA follows: TGCGCCACCAGTGATGGGGGACAGGGCAATCAGCCCCAGCATTTT. Translating it yields CATSDGGQGNQPQHF.

In this sample, this clonotype turned up a few times. J is TRBJ2-5 and V is TRBV24-1; 9 bases line up with TRBD1. This CDR3 comprises 15 residues. Trimming at V came to 4 bases and at J to 6 bases, leaving 8 bases not matched to a gene. Germline V lookup: CDR1 KGHDR, CDR2 SFDVKD. The CDR3 reads CATSEGTGRRKTQYF. CDR3 in DNA: TGTGCCACCAGTGAGGGGACAGGGAGGAGAAAGACCCAGTACTTC.

The table lists this clonotype with a few counts. The rearrangement uses TRBV5-1 and TRBJ2-2; tentative D call: TRBD1 (5 bases). Per germline, CDR1 SGHRS and CDR2 YFSETQ. The CDR3 has 15 amino acids. Trimming removed 4 bases from V and 4 bases from J, with 14 bases in between. In DNA form, the CDR3 reads TGCGCCAGCAGCGGGTGGCAGGGATTCACCGGGGAGCTGTTTTTT. Protein: CASSGWQGFTGELFF. Complete variable domain (other parts from reference TRBV5-1 and TRBJ2-2): KAGVTQTPRYLIKTRGQQVTLSCSPISGHRSVSWYQQTPGQGLQFLFEYFSETQRNKGNFPGRFSGRQFSNSRSEMNVSTLELGDSALYLCASSGWQGFTGELFFGEGSRLTVL.

The rearrangement links TRBV5-1 to TRBJ2-5; 8 nucleotides line up with TRBD2. The CDR3 loop spans 13 amino acids. The junction had 0 bases not matched to a gene; V was cut back by 4 bases and J by 1 base. The V gene's germline CDR1 is SGHRS and CDR2 YFSETQ. In DNA, the CDR3 is TGCGCCAGCAGCCGGGGGGGCCAAGAGACCCAGTACTTC. It is translated as CASSRGGQETQYF. The complete variable domain, with remaining parts taken from reference TRBV5-1 and TRBJ2-5, reads KAGVTQTPRYLIKTRGQQVTLSCSPISGHRSVSWYQQTPGQGLQFLFEYFSETQRNKGNFPGRFSGRQFSNSRSEMNVSTLELGDSALYLCASSRGGQETQYFGPGTRLLVL.

There are many counts of this clonotype. The rearrangement joins TRBV24-1 to TRBJ2-1; 15 nucleotides align to TRBD2. Trimming removed 4 bases from V and 8 bases from J; junction bases left unmatched: 11. The CDR3 consists of 18 residues. Germline values: CDR1 KGHDR, CDR2 SFDVKD. The CDR3: CATSDPTGTSGRSDEQFF. For the CDR3, the DNA is TGTGCCACCAGTGACCCAACCGGGACTAGCGGGAGGAGCGATGAGCAGTTCTTC.